This T cell receptor beta chain is from a study of blood T cells in healthy people across ages. There are 16 residues in the CDR3. Deletions cut 5 bases from V and 0 bases from J, with 17 bases between. Germline loops: CDR1 DFQATT, CDR2 SNEGSKA (reference sequence). Each donor gave around 9.3 milliliters of peripheral blood. Through a sample-barcoded 5' primer and a J-beta primer mix, a second PCR was run for about 6 to 12 cycles. TCRdb called the 5' RACE reads again in MiXCR, with one record for every CDR3 protein. The repertoire has approximately 1.5 million distinct CDR3 sequences, about 35% of them found once; the top ten carry around 10%.

Sequenced input: blood. The source of this sequence is a woman between 25 and 40 years old in good health. The V and J genes are TRBV20-1 and TRBJ2-1, with D possibly being TRBD2 (6 bases). The CDR3 DNA sequence: TGCAGTGCTCGTGGTCGGGGGAGGACCTCCTACAATGAGCAGTTCTTC. Protein product: CSARGRGRTSYNEQFF.